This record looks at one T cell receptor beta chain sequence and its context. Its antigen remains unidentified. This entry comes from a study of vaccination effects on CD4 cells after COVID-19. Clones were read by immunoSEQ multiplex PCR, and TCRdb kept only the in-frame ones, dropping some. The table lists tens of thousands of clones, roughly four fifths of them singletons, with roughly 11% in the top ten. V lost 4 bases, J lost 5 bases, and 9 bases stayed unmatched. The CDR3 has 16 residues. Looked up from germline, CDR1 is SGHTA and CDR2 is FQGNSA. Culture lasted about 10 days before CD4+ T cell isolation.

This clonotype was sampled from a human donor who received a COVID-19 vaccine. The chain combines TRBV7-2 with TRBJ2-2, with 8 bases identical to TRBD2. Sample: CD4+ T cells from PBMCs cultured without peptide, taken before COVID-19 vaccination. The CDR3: CASSSRAGVGTGELFF. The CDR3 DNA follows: TGTGCCAGCAGCTCTCGAGCGGGGGTAGGGACCGGGGAGCTGTTTTTT.